This T cell receptor (beta chain) was documented in a study of blood T cell repertoires in COVID-19. This clone was observed once. Generated by immunoSEQ multiplex PCR, the TCRdb table keeps only in-frame clones and is missing some. The sample lists some 200,000 clones, roughly 82% occurring once. This TCR was recovered from a man aged 50-59 years with active or convalescent COVID-19. Material for sequencing was peripheral blood.

In DNA, the CDR3 is TGCAGCGTTACACCGGGACAGGCTGGAAACACCATATATTTT. Amino acids: CSVTPGQAGNTIYF. The J gene is TRBJ1-3, the V gene TRBV29-1, with TRBD1 matching 8 bases. Germline trimming cut 5 bases from V and 2 bases from J; bases unmatched to any gene: 5. The CDR3 has 14 amino acids. Germline CDR1 reads SQVTM; CDR2 reads ANQGSEA.